This T cell receptor beta chain was observed in a study of PD-L1 blockade in urothelial cancer. About the study: Researchers found blood samples held a median of approximately 150,000 T cells.

V lost 8 bases, J lost 1 base, and 12 bases stayed unmatched. The CDR3 runs to 16 residues. Germline V gene sequence: CDR1 KGHSH, CDR2 LQKENI. This clone is a singleton in its sample. Clones were read by immunoSEQ multiplex PCR, and TCRdb kept only the in-frame ones, dropping some. Found here are about 43,000 clones, 88% of them singletons; the top ten hold 11% to 15%. The sequencing used PBMCs, collected around atezolizumab (anti-PD-L1) treatment. The chain joins TRBV18 to TRBJ2-3; 7 bases line up with TRBD1. This TCR was recovered from a woman aged 55-75 years with urothelial cancer. The CDR3 DNA reads as TGTGCCAGCACAATCGGGGCCACAGGGGGCACAGATACGCAGTATTTT. It specifies CASTIGATGGTDTQYF. Combining the CDR3 with reference TRBV18 and TRBJ2-3 gives the whole variable domain NAGVMQNPRHLVRRRGQEARLRCSPMKGHSHVYWYRQLPEEGLKFMVYLQKENIIDESGMPKERFSAEFPKEGPSILRIQQVVRGDSAAYFCASTIGATGGTDTQYFGPGTRLTVL.